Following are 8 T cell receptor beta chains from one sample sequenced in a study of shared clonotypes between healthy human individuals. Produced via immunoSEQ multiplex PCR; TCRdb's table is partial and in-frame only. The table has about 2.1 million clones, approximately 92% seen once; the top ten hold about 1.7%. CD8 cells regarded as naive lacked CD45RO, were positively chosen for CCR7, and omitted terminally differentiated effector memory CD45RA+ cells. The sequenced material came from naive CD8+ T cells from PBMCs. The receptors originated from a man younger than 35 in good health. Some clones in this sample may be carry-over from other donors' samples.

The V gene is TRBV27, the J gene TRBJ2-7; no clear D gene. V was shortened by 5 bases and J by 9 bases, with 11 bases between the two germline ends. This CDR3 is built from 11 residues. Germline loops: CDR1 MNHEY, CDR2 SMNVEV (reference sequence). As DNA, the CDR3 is TGTGCCAGCAGTGCCGGCTTGGGGCAGTACTTC. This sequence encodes CASSAGLGQYF.

CDR3 sequence: CASSLGFPDTQYF. The CDR3 DNA reads TGTGCCAGCAGCTTAGGGTTTCCAGATACGCAGTATTTT. This chain joins TRBV7-6 and TRBJ2-3; D remains ambiguous. CDR1 SGHVS and CDR2 FNYEAQ come from the germline V gene. V was pared by 1 base and J by 4 bases, with 6 bases between. The CDR3 covers 13 residues.

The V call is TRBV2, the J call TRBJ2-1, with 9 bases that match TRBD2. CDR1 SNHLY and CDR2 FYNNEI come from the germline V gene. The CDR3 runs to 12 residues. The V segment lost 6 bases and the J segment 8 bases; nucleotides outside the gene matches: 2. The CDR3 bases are TGTGCCAGCAGCGGGACTAGCTATGAGCAGTTCTTC. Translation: CASSGTSYEQFF.

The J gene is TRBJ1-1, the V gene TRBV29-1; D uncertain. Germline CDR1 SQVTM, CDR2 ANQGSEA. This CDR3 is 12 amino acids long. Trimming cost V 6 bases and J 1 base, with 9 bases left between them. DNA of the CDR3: TGCAGCGTGTGGGCCTCGAACACTGAAGCTTTCTTT. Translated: CSVWASNTEAFF.

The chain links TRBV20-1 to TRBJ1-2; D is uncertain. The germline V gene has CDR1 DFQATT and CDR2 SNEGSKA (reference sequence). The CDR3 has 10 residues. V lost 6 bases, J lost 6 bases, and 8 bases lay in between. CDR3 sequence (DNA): TGCAGTGCCCCCTGGAATGGCTACACCTTC. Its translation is CSAPWNGYTF.

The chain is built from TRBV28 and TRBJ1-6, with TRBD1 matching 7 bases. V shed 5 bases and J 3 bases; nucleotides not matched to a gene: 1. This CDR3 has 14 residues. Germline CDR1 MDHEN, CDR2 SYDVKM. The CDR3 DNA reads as TGTGCCAGCAGTGGGGACAGCTATAATTCACCCCTCCACTTT. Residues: CASSGDSYNSPLHF.

CDR3 nucleotides: TGTGCCAGCAGGACTGGTGCAGAAGGCTACGAGCAGTACTTC. Its protein product is CASRTGAEGYEQYF. The V gene is TRBV11-2, the J gene TRBJ2-7, with unresolved D. CDR1 is SGHAT and CDR2 is FQNNGV in the germline V gene. V lost 6 bases, J lost 3 bases, and 15 bases lay in between. The CDR3 loop spans 14 amino acids.

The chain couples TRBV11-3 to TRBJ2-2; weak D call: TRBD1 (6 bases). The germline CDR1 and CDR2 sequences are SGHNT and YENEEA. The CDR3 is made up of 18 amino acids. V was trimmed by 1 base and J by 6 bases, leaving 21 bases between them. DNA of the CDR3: TGTGCCAGCAGCTTAGGTTACAGGGAAACACATCCGGCCGGGGAGCTGTTTTTT. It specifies CASSLGYRETHPAGELFF.